The clone carrying this T cell receptor (beta chain) was found a few times. Trimming removed 2 bases from V and 4 bases from J, with 15 bases in between. This CDR3 is built from 16 residues. The germline gives CDR1 LNHDA, CDR2 SQIVND (reference sequence). The sample originates from a study of patients and donors after allogeneic stem cell transplantation. TCRdb redid the calling of the RT-PCR reads with MiXCR, one entry per CDR3 protein. The data show around 82,000 distinct CDR3 sequences, with 5% seen just once and around 3% held by the top ten. Source material: blood, either unsorted or a sorted T cell fraction (not recorded which). The chain combines TRBV19 with TRBJ1-5, with D maybe TRBD1 (6 bases). This TCR was recovered from a human donor who was either an allogeneic HSCT recipient or a stem cell or donor lymphocyte infusion donor (not recorded which). It is not recorded whose cells these are; they may come from a transplant donor. As DNA, the CDR3 is TGTGCCAGTAGTATACTAGCGGGGGCTGTAAATCAGCCCCAGCATTTT. As protein: CASSILAGAVNQPQHF.